This T cell receptor (beta chain) was documented in a study of T-cell memory formation after mild COVID-19. V shed 5 bases, J shed 0 bases, and the junction held 8 bases outside the gene matches. This CDR3 contains 16 residues. Germline lookup yields CDR1 KGHSH and CDR2 LQKENI. TCRdb processed the 5' RACE reads anew with MiXCR; each CDR3 protein has one entry. Of about 450,000 distinct CDR3 sequences listed, roughly a quarter are singletons. The genes are TRBV18 and TRBJ2-3; TRBD2 matches at 7 bases. The specimen sequenced was PBMCs or a T cell subset sorted from them (not recorded which). The TCR was taken from an adult woman who had mild COVID-19 (a few samples of this study predate the infection). Cell type and time point are not known. The CDR3 DNA is TGTGCCAGCTCATCGATGGGAGGGACGAGCACAGATACGCAGTATTTT. Its protein is CASSSMGGTSTDTQYF.